The 2 T cell receptor beta chains in this list originate from one sample, sequenced in a study of response to subunit inactivated influenza vaccine. TCRdb reprocessed the RT-PCR reads with MiXCR, giving one entry per CDR3 protein. The data hold 550,000 to 800,000 distinct CDR3 sequences, with approximately 15% observed a single time. Sequenced here: PBMCs from blood, sampled roughly 2 weeks before vaccination. These receptor sequences come from a man aged 45 to 65 who received an inactivated influenza vaccine.

This clonotype has a handful of counts. The rearrangement links TRBV10-3 to TRBJ2-7, with a possible D match to TRBD2 (5 bases). The CDR3 extends over 15 amino acids. The germline V and J ends were trimmed by 0 bases and 0 bases, with 9 bases remaining between them. The V gene's germline CDR1 is ENHRY and CDR2 SYGVKD. The CDR3 sequence is CAISESFRGSYEQYF. The CDR3 DNA follows: TGTGCCATCAGTGAGTCTTTCCGGGGCTCCTACGAGCAGTACTTC.

This clonotype was seen only a few times. The rearrangement uses TRBV5-5 and TRBJ1-5; tentative D call: TRBD1 (5 bases). The CDR3 loop spans 16 amino acids. V shed 0 bases and J shed 4 bases, with 14 bases lying between them. Germline CDR1 reads SGHKS; CDR2 reads YYEKEE (reference sequence). CDR3 region: CASSLEPGTVNQPQHF. As DNA, the CDR3 is TGTGCCAGCAGCTTGGAACCGGGGACCGTGAATCAGCCCCAGCATTTT.